One sample yielded the 3 T cell receptor beta chains listed below, sequenced in a study of tumor-infiltrating lymphocytes in primary liver carcinoma. Extraction of RNA together with DNA used about 17-31 mg of unsorted bulk tissue. TCR beta cDNA was made from 400 to 500 ng total RNA with a constant-region primer. Libraries for TCR beta were built through three nested multiplex PCR rounds, which together made up a slightly modified ARM-PCR procedure. Running 9 to 11 cycles apiece, the first two PCR rounds relied on TRBV1-TRBV30 forward primers together with a C-beta reverse primer. From the multiplex PCR reads, TCRdb called clonotypes with MiXCR, one entry per CDR3 protein. The sample comprises tens of thousands of distinct CDR3 sequences, roughly 77% of which are singletons, and about 35% rests with the top ten. Input material: tumor-adjacent normal liver tissue. The receptors derive from a middle-aged man with primary liver carcinoma and hepatitis B virus infection.

This clonotype was counted at least ten times. The chain recombines TRBV28 with TRBJ2-2; D is unresolved. V gave up 1 base and J gave up 2 bases, with 8 bases separating them. The CDR3 totals 15 residues. The germline CDR1 and CDR2 sequences are MDHEN and SYDVKM. CDR3 in DNA: TGTGCCAGCAGTTTATTTGCATCTAACACCGGGGAGCTGTTTTTT. Protein: CASSLFASNTGELFF. The full variable domain, completed using reference TRBV28 and TRBJ2-2, is DVKVTQSSRYLVKRTGEKVFLECVQDMDHENMFWYRQDPGLGLRLIYFSYDVKMKEKGDIPEGYSVSREKKERFSLILESASTNQTSMYLCASSLFASNTGELFFGEGSRLTVL.

This clonotype was seen only a few times. Without the conserved terminal phenylalanine or tryptophan, this CDR3 likely stems from a read error. The limits of the CDR3 on the DNA are not certain, so only TCRdb's listed CDR3 is given. The gene calls are TRBV29-1 and TRBJ2-7. The CDR3 is 16 residues long, ends included. Germline V CDR1 and CDR2: SQVTM, ANQGSEA. CDR3 residues: CIAMTSGIGTPYEQYS.

This clonotype occurred many times. The chain links TRBV5-1 to TRBJ1-4; D remains ambiguous. The CDR3 spans 14 residues. Looked up from germline, CDR1 is SGHRS and CDR2 is YFSETQ. Deletions cut 1 base from V and 6 bases from J, with 10 bases between. The CDR3 is CASSLTGMDEKLFF. CDR3 in DNA: TGCGCCAGCAGCTTGACGGGAATGGATGAAAAACTGTTTTTT.